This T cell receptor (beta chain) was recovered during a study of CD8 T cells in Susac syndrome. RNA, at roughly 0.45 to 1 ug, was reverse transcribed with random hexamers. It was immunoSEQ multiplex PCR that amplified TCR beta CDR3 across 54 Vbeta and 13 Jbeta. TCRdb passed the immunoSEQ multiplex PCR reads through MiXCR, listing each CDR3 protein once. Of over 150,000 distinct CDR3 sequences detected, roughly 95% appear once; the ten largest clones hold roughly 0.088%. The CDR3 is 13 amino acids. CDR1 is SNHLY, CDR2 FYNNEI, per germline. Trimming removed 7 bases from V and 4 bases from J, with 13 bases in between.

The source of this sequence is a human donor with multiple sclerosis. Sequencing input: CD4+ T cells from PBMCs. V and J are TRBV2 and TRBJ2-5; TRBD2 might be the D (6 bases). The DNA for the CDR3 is TGTGCCAGCACAGGGACCGGGGGAGAGACCCAGTACTTC. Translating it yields CASTGTGGETQYF.